The rows below give T cell receptor beta chains drawn from one sample of a study of Graves' ophthalmopathy and Graves' hyperthyroidism. TCRdb reprocessed the multiplex PCR reads via MiXCR and lists one record per CDR3 protein. The table records about 700,000 distinct CDR3 sequences, 40% of them present only once. The specimen was peripheral blood. All receptors derive from an adult man with Graves' ophthalmopathy. CDR3s include the opening cysteine and the closing phenylalanine or tryptophan. A D gene is named only where the DNA matches it firmly. Clone size, where shown, is once, few, many, or a class for clones that have expanded.

cdr3_aa cdr3_nt clone_size j_call d_call v_call
CASSPTGTQPQHF TGTGCCAGCAGTCCTACAGGGACTCAGCCCCAGCATTTT many TRBJ1-5 - TRBV12-3/TRBV12-4
CASRGDTSTGEKLFF TGTGCCAGCAGAGGGGACACCTCGACTGGTGAAAAACTGTTTTTT - TRBJ1-4 - TRBV2
CSVAGVRGGANVLTF TGCAGCGTTGCCGGGGTCCGCGGTGGGGCCAACGTCCTGACTTTC many TRBJ2-6 - TRBV29-1
CSAGGGLAAYGQYF TGCAGTGCTGGGGGGGGACTAGCGGCCTACGGGCAGTACTTC - TRBJ2-7 TRBD2 TRBV29-1
CASRETGTNTEAFF TGTGCCAGCAGGGAAACAGGGACGAACACTGAAGCTTTCTTT few TRBJ1-1 - TRBV25-1
CATKPGTSGVLEGTQYF TGTGCCACCAAACCCGGGACATCGGGAGTTTTGGAAGGGACCCAGTACTTC - TRBJ2-5 - TRBV15
CASSPPAGSYEQYF TGTGCCAGCAGCCCTCCTGCTGGTTCCTACGAGCAGTACTTC many TRBJ2-7 - TRBV12-3/TRBV12-4
CASSTRGVTEINYGYTF TGTGCCAGCAGCACCCGAGGCGTGACGGAGATAAACTATGGCTACACCTTC - TRBJ1-2 - TRBV9
CASTRGGGAQETQYF TGTGCCAGCACGAGGGGCGGGGGGGCCCAAGAGACCCAGTACTTC few TRBJ2-5 TRBD2 TRBV9
CASSSGRPTGELFF TGTGCCAGTAGTAGCGGGAGACCCACCGGGGAGCTGTTTTTT - TRBJ2-2 TRBD2 TRBV19
CASSQVLAGGYEQYF TGTGCCAGCAGCCAAGTCCTAGCGGGAGGCTACGAGCAGTACTTC - TRBJ2-7 TRBD2 TRBV14
CASSHGSYNSPLHF TGTGCCAGCAGCCACGGAAGCTATAATTCACCCCTCCACTTT - TRBJ1-6 - TRBV12-3/TRBV12-4
CASSPRDRHTIYF TGTGCCAGCAGCCCCCGGGACAGGCACACCATATATTTT - TRBJ1-3 TRBD1 TRBV2
CASRLSGGGHGSPLHF TGTGCCAGCAGATTGTCCGGGGGAGGGCACGGATCACCCCTCCACTTT few TRBJ1-6 - TRBV7-9
CASMVLWEVDQPQHF TGCGCCAGCATGGTGCTTTGGGAGGTGGATCAGCCCCAGCATTTT - TRBJ1-5 - TRBV10-1
CASSRREGYEQYF TGTGCCAGTAGTCGAAGGGAAGGGTACGAGCAGTACTTC many TRBJ2-7 - TRBV19
CASSTGTGDSQETQYF TGCGCCAGCAGTACCGGGACAGGGGATTCGCAAGAGACCCAGTACTTC many TRBJ2-5 TRBD1 TRBV10-1
CASKGDRGADTQYF TGTGCCAGCAAGGGGGACAGGGGGGCAGATACGCAGTATTTT - TRBJ2-3 TRBD1 TRBV10-3
CASSIVGGVGTQYF TGTGCCAGTAGTATAGTAGGGGGTGTCGGGACCCAGTACTTC once TRBJ2-5 - TRBV19
CASSASGFGSGANVLTF TGTGCCAGCAGTGCTAGTGGTTTCGGCTCTGGGGCCAACGTCCTGACTTTC - TRBJ2-6 - TRBV2
CSVELAEKNTGELFF TGCAGCGTTGAACTAGCGGAAAAGAACACCGGGGAGCTGTTTTTT - TRBJ2-2 TRBD2 TRBV29-1
CASSPPTTEMNTEAFF TGTGCCAGCAGTCCACCGACGACGGAAATGAACACTGAAGCTTTCTTT - TRBJ1-1 - TRBV6-2/TRBV6-3